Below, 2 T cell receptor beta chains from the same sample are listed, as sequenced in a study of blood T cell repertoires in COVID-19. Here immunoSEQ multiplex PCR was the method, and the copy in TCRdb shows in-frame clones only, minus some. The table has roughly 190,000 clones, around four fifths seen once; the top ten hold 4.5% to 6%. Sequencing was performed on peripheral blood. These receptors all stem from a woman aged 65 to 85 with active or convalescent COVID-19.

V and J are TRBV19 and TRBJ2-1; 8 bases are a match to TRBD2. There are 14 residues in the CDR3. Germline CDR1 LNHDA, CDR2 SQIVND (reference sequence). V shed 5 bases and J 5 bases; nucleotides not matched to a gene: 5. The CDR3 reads CASSPSLADNEQFF. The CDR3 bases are TGTGCCAGTAGTCCGTCACTAGCGGACAATGAGCAGTTCTTC.

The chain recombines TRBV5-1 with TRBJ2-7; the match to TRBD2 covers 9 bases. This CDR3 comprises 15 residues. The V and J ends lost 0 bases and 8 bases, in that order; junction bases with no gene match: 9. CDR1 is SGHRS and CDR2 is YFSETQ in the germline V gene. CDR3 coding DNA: TGCGCCAGCAGCTTGGGGACCGGGACTAGCTTTCAGCAGTACTTC. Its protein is CASSLGTGTSFQQYF.